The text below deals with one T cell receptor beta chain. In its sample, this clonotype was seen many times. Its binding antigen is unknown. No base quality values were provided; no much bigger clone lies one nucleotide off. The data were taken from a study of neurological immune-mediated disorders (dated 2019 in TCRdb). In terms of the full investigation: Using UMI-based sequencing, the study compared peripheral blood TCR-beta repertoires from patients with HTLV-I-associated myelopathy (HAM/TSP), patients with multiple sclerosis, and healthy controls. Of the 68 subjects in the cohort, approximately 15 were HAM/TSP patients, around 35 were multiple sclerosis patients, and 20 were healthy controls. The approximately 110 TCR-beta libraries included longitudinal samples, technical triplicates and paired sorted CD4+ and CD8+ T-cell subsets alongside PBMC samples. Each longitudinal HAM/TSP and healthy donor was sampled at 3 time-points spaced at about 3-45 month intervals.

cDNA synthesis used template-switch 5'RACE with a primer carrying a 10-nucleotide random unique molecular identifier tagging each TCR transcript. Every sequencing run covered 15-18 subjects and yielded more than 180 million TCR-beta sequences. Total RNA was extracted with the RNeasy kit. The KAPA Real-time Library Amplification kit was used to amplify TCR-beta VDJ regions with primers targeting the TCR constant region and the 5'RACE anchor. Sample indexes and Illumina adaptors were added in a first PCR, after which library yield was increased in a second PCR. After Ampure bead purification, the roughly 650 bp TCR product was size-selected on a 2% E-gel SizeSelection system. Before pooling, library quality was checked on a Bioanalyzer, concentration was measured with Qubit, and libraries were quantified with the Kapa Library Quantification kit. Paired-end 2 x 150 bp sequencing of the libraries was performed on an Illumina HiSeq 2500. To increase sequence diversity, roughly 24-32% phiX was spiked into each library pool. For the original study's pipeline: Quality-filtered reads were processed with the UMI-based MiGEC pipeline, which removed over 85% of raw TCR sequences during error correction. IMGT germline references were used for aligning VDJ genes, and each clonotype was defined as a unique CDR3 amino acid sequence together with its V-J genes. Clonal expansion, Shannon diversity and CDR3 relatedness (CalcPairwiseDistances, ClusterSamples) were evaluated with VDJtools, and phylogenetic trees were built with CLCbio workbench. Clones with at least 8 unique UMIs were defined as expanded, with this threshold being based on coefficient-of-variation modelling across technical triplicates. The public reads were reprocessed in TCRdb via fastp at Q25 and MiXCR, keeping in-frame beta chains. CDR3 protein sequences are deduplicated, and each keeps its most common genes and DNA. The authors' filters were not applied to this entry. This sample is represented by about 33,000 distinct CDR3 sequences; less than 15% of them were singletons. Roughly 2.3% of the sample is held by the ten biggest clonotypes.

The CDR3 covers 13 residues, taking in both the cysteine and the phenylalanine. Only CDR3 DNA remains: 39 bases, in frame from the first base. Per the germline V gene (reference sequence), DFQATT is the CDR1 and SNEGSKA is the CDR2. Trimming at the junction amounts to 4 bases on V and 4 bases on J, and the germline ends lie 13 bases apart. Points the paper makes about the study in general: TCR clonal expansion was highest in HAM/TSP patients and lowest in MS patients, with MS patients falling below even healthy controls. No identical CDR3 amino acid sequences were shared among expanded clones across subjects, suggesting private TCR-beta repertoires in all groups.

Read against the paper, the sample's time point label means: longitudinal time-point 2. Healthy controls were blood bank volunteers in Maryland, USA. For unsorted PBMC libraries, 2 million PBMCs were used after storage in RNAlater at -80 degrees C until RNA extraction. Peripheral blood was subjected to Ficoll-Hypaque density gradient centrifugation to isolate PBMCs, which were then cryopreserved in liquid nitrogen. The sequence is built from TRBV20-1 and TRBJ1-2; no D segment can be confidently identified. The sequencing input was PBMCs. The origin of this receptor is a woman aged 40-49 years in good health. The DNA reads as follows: TGCAGTGCTAAACCGAATCCTCCCTATGGCTACACCTTC. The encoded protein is CSAKPNPPYGYTF.